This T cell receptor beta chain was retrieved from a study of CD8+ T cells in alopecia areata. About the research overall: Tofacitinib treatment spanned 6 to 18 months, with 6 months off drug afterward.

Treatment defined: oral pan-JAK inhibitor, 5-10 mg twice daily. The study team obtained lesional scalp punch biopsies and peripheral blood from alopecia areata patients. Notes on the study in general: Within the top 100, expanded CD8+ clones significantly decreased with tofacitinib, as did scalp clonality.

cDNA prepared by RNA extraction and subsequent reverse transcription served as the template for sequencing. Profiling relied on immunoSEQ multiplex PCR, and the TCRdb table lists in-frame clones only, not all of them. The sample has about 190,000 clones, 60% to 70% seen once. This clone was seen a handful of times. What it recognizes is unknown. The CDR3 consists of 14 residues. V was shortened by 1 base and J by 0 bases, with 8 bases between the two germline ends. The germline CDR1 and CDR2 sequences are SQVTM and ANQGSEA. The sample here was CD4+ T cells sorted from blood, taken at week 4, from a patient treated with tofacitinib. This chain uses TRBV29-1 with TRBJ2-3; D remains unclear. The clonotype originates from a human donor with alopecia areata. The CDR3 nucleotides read TGCAGCGTTGAAGGGGTGGCTAGCACAGATACGCAGTATTTT. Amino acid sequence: CSVEGVASTDTQYF.